Shown below are 9 T cell receptor beta chains from a single sample sequenced in a study of T cell repertoires in cytomegalovirus infection. TCRdb recomputed calls from the reads with MiXCR, one row per CDR3 protein. This sample has 150,000 or so distinct CDR3 sequences, with about 6% found just once. The sample taken for sequencing was PBMCs. Every receptor here comes from a human donor in good health (CMV status not recorded). Some clones in this sample may be carry-over from other donors' samples.

The sample holds many counts of this clonotype. The chain is built from TRBV7-2 and TRBJ1-3, with TRBD1 identical over 8 bases. The length of the CDR3 is 19 residues. Germline CDR1 is SGHTA and CDR2 is FQGNSA. V was pared by 1 base and J by 4 bases, with 15 bases of the junction left unmatched. For the CDR3, the DNA is TGTGCCAGCAGCTTAGTTTCCAGGGGGCGCGGGATGGCCGGAAACACCATATATTTT. The encoded protein is CASSLVSRGRGMAGNTIYF.

At least ten counts were recorded for this clonotype. The genes are TRBV28 and TRBJ2-3; D possibly corresponds to TRBD1 (5 bases). This CDR3 is built from 15 residues. The ends were cut back, 3 bases at V and 0 bases at J, with 10 bases in the middle. Germline V gene data show CDR1 as MDHEN and CDR2 as SYDVKM. CDR3 amino acids: CASSLGRPSTDTQYF. Here the CDR3 DNA reads TGTGCCAGCAGTTTGGGGCGGCCGAGCACAGATACGCAGTATTTT.

Concerning this clonotype itself: This may come from a read error, since a much larger clone is one base off. This rearrangement joins TRBV28 to TRBJ1-2; D unresolved. The CDR3 has 11 residues. Germline assignment: CDR1 MDHEN and CDR2 SYDVKM. The CDR3 nucleotides are TGTGCCTGCAGTAAGGACTACGGCTACACCTTC. Translated: CACSKDYGYTF.

This clonotype was seen many times. This chain joins TRBV7-2 and TRBJ2-3; 10 bases align to TRBD2. Germline V gene data show CDR1 as SGHTA and CDR2 as FQGNSA. With 0 bases clipped from V and 3 bases from J, the junction kept 3 bases outside the gene matches. This CDR3 has 16 residues. The CDR3 spells CASSLAQLAGTDTQYF. CDR3 in DNA: TGTGCCAGCAGCTTAGCGCAACTAGCGGGAACAGATACGCAGTATTTT.

This clonotype came up a few times. This chain links TRBV5-6 with TRBJ1-1, with D perhaps TRBD1 (5 bases). The CDR3 spans 15 residues. In germline, CDR1 is SGHDT, CDR2 YYEEEE. The V gene lost 4 bases and the J gene lost 1 base, with 14 bases spanning the gap. CDR3 DNA: TGTGCCAGCAGCCCGGTCGGACACTGGAACACTGAAGCTTTCTTT. Its protein is CASSPVGHWNTEAFF. The variable domain in full, with the rest retrieved from reference TRBV5-6 and TRBJ1-1, is DAGVTQSPTHLIKTRGQQVTLRCSPKSGHDTVSWYQQALGQGPQFIFQYYEEEERQRGNFPDRFSGHQFPNYSSELNVNALLLGDSALYLCASSPVGHWNTEAFFGQGTRLTVV.

There are a few counts of this clonotype. The CDR3 loop reads CSVEAGGRGWGTQYF. The CDR3 nucleotides are TGCAGCGTTGAAGCCGGGGGACGGGGCTGGGGTACGCAGTATTTT. The chain couples TRBV29-1 to TRBJ2-3; the D gene is possibly TRBD2 (6 bases). The CDR3 has 15 residues. Between the trimmed V and J ends, which lost 1 base and 8 bases, there was a span of 19 bases. Germline CDR1 is SQVTM and CDR2 is ANQGSEA.

This clonotype was seen at least ten times. The chain recombines TRBV2 with TRBJ1-1, with D perhaps matching TRBD1 (6 bases). The germline V gene encodes CDR1 SNHLY and CDR2 FYNNEI. CDR3 length: 18 residues. V lost 0 bases and J lost 5, with 22 bases in between. Here the CDR3 reads CASSEAGPRGGHSTEAFF. In DNA, the CDR3 is TGTGCCAGCAGTGAAGCGGGTCCTCGCGGGGGGCATTCAACTGAAGCTTTCTTT.

V usage is TRBV12-3 or TRBV12-4 and J usage is TRBJ2-4; perhaps TRBD2 as D (6 bases). The CDR3 length is 14 residues. V lost 3 bases and J 11 bases, leaving 17 bases between the germline ends. CDR3 sequence reads: CASSFRLEGQVQYF. Written as DNA, the CDR3 is TGTGCCAGCAGTTTTCGGTTGGAGGGTCAAGTTCAGTACTTC.

This clonotype occurred many times. V and J are TRBV28 and TRBJ2-2; D is unclear. Between the trimmed V and J ends, which lost 3 bases and 2 bases, there was a span of 7 bases. Germline CDR1 reads MDHEN; CDR2 reads SYDVKM. The length of the CDR3 is 14 residues. The CDR3 protein is CASSFRVNTGELFF. CDR3 DNA: TGTGCCAGCAGTTTTCGGGTCAACACCGGGGAGCTGTTTTTT.